The 25 T cell receptor beta chains reported below all come from one sample, sequenced in a study of control samples from healthy donors and cancer patients (TCRdb year 2020). Libraries were made using the immunoSEQ multiplex PCR assay. TCRdb took this table from immuneACCESS and kept in-frame rearrangements with V and J called. Such tables lack part of the clones; where checked against another copy, unresolved V genes explain under half of the gap, and the rest is unexplained. A total of 40,000 or so clones appear in this sample, around 82% of them only once. The ten largest clones capture 20% to 25% of the sample. Sequences were obtained from PBMCs. These receptors were taken from a woman aged 55-69 years with lung cancer.

This chain connects TRBV18 to TRBJ2-2, with 9 positions matching TRBD2. V shed 3 bases, J shed 8 bases, and the junction held 4 bases outside the gene matches. The CDR3 is 14 residues long. The germline V gene has CDR1 KGHSH and CDR2 LQKENI. For the CDR3, the DNA is TGTGCCAGCTCACCGGGGACTAGCCAAGGGGAGCTGTTTTTT. The encoded protein is CASSPGTSQGELFF.

The gene calls are TRBV11-3 and TRBJ1-6, with D hard to call. CDR1 and CDR2 from the germline V gene are SGHNT and YENEEA. V was cut by 3 bases and J by 10 bases, with 10 bases left in between. The CDR3 has 13 amino acids. Here the CDR3 DNA reads TGTGCCAGCAGCTTCGCAGTTGGATCACCCCTCCACTTT. This sequence encodes CASSFAVGSPLHF.

This rearrangement joins TRBV2 to TRBJ1-5; D is unclear. CDR1 is SNHLY and CDR2 is FYNNEI in the germline V gene. The CDR3 contains 14 residues. Between the trimmed V and J ends, which lost 6 bases and 6 bases, there was a span of 15 bases. The CDR3 sequence: CASSPRGLGQPQHF. CDR3 DNA sequence: TGTGCCAGCAGCCCCAGAGGGCTGGGTCAGCCCCAGCATTTT.

This chain joins TRBV5-1 and TRBJ2-7; D is possibly TRBD1 or TRBD2 (5 bases each). CDR3 length: 13 amino acids. Trimming stripped 5 bases from V and 2 bases from J, with 11 bases between. Looked up from germline, CDR1 is SGHRS and CDR2 is YFSETQ. The CDR3 is CASSEGDPYEQYF. DNA of the CDR3: TGCGCCAGCAGTGAAGGGGACCCCTACGAGCAGTACTTC.

This clone has just one count. V and J are TRBV10-3 and TRBJ2-7; 12 bases agree with TRBD2. Germline values: CDR1 ENHRY, CDR2 SYGVKD. With V trimmed by 6 bases and J by 0 bases, 3 bases remained unmatched. There are 15 residues in the CDR3. The CDR3 bases are TGTGCCATCAGCCAGACTAGCGGGGGCTCCTACGAGCAGTACTTC. This gives the protein CAISQTSGGSYEQYF.

The chain couples TRBV7-3 to TRBJ2-5; 8 bases agree with TRBD1. The CDR3 contains 16 residues. Germline V lookup: CDR1 SGHTA, CDR2 FQGTGA. V lost 5 bases and J lost 7; bases outside the gene matches: 15. CDR3 coding DNA: TGTGCCAGCAGCCAAAATTCCGGGACAGGAGCGGGGACCCAGTACTTC. This gives the protein CASSQNSGTGAGTQYF.

The V and J genes are TRBV3-1 (or the pseudogene TRBV3-2) and TRBJ2-1; D remains ambiguous. The germline V and J ends were trimmed by 3 bases and 7 bases, with 10 bases remaining between them. Germline loops: CDR1 LGHDT, CDR2 YNNKEL (reference sequence). CDR3 length equals 13 residues. The CDR3: CASSQALSNEQFF. The CDR3 DNA reads TGTGCCAGCAGCCAGGCCCTTAGTAATGAGCAGTTCTTC.

A note on this clone: The junction departs from the called germline gene at one end, perhaps through a read error. V gene TRBV7-7 combines with J gene TRBJ2-3, with D perhaps being TRBD1 or TRBD2 (6 bases each). This CDR3 spans 14 amino acids. Germline-derived CDR1 and CDR2 are SSHAT and FNYEAQ (reference sequence). CDR3 sequence: CASSLVGGTDTQYF. For the CDR3, the DNA is TGTGCCAGCAGCTTAGTGGGGGGCACCGATACGCAGTATTTT.

The chain recombines TRBV2 with TRBJ2-1; 7 bases line up with TRBD1. The germline V gene encodes CDR1 SNHLY and CDR2 FYNNEI. The V segment lost 5 bases and the J segment 12 bases; nucleotides outside the gene matches: 7. There are 12 residues in the CDR3. Here the CDR3 reads CASSPGTEGQFF. The CDR3 coding sequence is TGTGCCAGCAGTCCCGGGACAGAGGGGCAGTTCTTC.

The chain joins TRBV5-4 to TRBJ1-2, with D unclear. Germline V gene data show CDR1 as SGHNT and CDR2 as YYREEE (reference sequence). CDR3 size: 15 residues. Trimming took 2 bases from V and 4 from J, leaving 15 bases between them. As DNA, the CDR3 is TGTGCCAGCAGCTTAGGACGGAGCGGAAGCTATGGCTACACCTTC. Its protein is CASSLGRSGSYGYTF.

V usage is TRBV7-8 and J usage is TRBJ2-6, with D unresolved. The CDR3 totals 15 residues. Germline loops: CDR1 SGHVS, CDR2 FQNEAQ. V lost 3 bases, J lost 0 bases, and 6 bases lay in between. CDR3 loop: CASSFIGSGANVLTF. For the CDR3, the DNA is TGTGCCAGCAGCTTCATAGGCTCTGGGGCCAACGTCCTGACTTTC.

This clone was recorded a few times. DNA of the CDR3: TGCGCCAGCAGCCTAACAGGGGAGGGACTCTATGGCTACACCTTC. Amino acid sequence: CASSLTGEGLYGYTF. The chain has TRBV4-1 and TRBJ1-2, with 7 bases lining up with TRBD1. The length of the CDR3 is 15 residues. V lost 4 bases to trimming and J lost 4 bases; unmatched junction nucleotides: 9. Germline values: CDR1 MGHRA, CDR2 YSYEKL.

The rearrangement joins TRBV19 to TRBJ1-2; possible D gene TRBD1, 6 bases. CDR3 length equals 17 residues. The germline V and J ends were trimmed by 6 bases and 2 bases, with 22 bases remaining between them. Germline-derived CDR1 and CDR2 are LNHDA and SQIVND (reference sequence). The CDR3 nucleotides are TGTGCCAGTAGGGAGAGCCCTTCAGGGGTTGCGAACTATGGCTACACCTTC. Its translation is CASRESPSGVANYGYTF.

This clone showed up just a few times. The chain is built from TRBV19 and TRBJ2-1; D ambiguous. There are 14 residues in the CDR3. V was clipped by 6 bases and J by 6 bases, with 15 bases between them. Germline V gene lookup returns CDR1 LNHDA and CDR2 SQIVND (reference sequence). The CDR3 DNA follows: TGTGCCAGTAGCAACAGCGCCTACCTCAATGAGCAGTTCTTC. It specifies CASSNSAYLNEQFF.

The V call is TRBV5-1, the J call TRBJ1-1; D gene unclear. The CDR3 spans 13 residues. Germline V gene data show CDR1 as SGHRS and CDR2 as YFSETQ. The ends were cut back, 0 bases at V and 8 bases at J, with 11 bases in the middle. The CDR3 DNA follows: TGCGCCAGCAGCTTGGGGCCAGACGCGGAAGCTTTCTTT. Protein: CASSLGPDAEAFF.

The V call is TRBV7-9, the J call TRBJ1-1, with D possibly being TRBD1 (6 bases). The CDR3 runs 16 residues. Germline lookup yields CDR1 SEHNR and CDR2 FQNEAQ (reference sequence). Deletions cut 4 bases from V and 4 bases from J, with 19 bases between. CDR3 amino acids: CASSYEPGQRSTEAFF. As DNA, the CDR3 is TGTGCCAGCAGCTATGAACCGGGACAACGGAGCACTGAAGCTTTCTTT.

The chain is built from TRBV4-1 and TRBJ2-7; the D gene is possibly TRBD2 (5 bases). There are 15 residues in the CDR3. Trimming pared 1 base from V and 2 bases from J, leaving 12 bases between. The germline gives CDR1 MGHRA, CDR2 YSYEKL. CDR3 DNA: TGCGCCAGCAGCCAAGTAATAGAGGGCCCCTACGAGCAGTACTTC. Its translation: CASSQVIEGPYEQYF.

This chain connects TRBV6-2 or TRBV6-3 to TRBJ2-7; a possible D gene is TRBD2 (7 bases). Trimming left V 4 bases short and J 1 base short, with 11 bases between. The CDR3 loop spans 14 amino acids. Germline V gene lookup returns CDR1 MNHEY and CDR2 SVGEGT. The CDR3 nucleotides are TGTGCCAGCAGTTTTGGGGGGGCTTCCTACGAGCAGTACTTC. Its translation is CASSFGGASYEQYF.

The chain couples TRBV7-9 to TRBJ1-1, with 7 bases matching TRBD1. With 5 bases clipped from V and 8 bases from J, the junction kept 5 bases outside the gene matches. Germline V gives CDR1 SEHNR, CDR2 FQNEAQ (reference sequence). The CDR3 is 12 amino acids. CDR3 coding DNA: TGTGCCAGCAGCCCGACAGGGCTAGAAGCTTTCTTT. Residues: CASSPTGLEAFF.

This clone was recorded once. The chain uses TRBV10-3 and TRBJ2-1; 15 positions match TRBD2. The CDR3 totals 14 residues. The V and J ends lost 10 bases and 4 bases, in that order; junction bases with no gene match: 2. CDR1 and CDR2 (germline): ENHRY, SYGVKD. DNA of the CDR3: TGTGCCACCGGACTAGCGGGGGGGTACAATGAGCAGTTCTTC. Protein: CATGLAGGYNEQFF.

The chain recombines TRBV3-1 (or the pseudogene TRBV3-2) with TRBJ1-5; D perhaps matches TRBD1 (5 bases). V lost 1 base to trimming and J lost 2 bases, with 12 bases between them. This CDR3 is 16 amino acids long. The germline V gene has CDR1 LGHDT and CDR2 YNNKEL (reference sequence). The CDR3 nucleotides read TGTGCCAGCAGCCAAGGACTCGCGGGGGGCAATCAGCCCCAGCATTTT. This sequence encodes CASSQGLAGGNQPQHF.

The chain carries TRBV20-1 and TRBJ2-7; no firm D call. CDR1 and CDR2 from the germline V gene are DFQATT and SNEGSKA (reference sequence). Trimming took 0 bases from V and 5 from J, leaving 5 bases between them. The CDR3 consists of 11 residues. In DNA, the CDR3 is TGCAGTGCTAGAGATAGCCACGAGCAGTACTTC. Translated: CSARDSHEQYF.

The chain carries TRBV19 and TRBJ2-5; no firm D call. The V gene's germline CDR1 is LNHDA and CDR2 SQIVND (reference sequence). The CDR3 spans 15 residues. Trimming took 6 bases from V and 0 from J, leaving 14 bases between them. The CDR3 sequence: CASSSVQAYQETQYF. CDR3 nucleotide sequence: TGTGCCAGTAGCTCGGTCCAGGCGTACCAAGAGACCCAGTACTTC.

The V and J genes are TRBV19 and TRBJ2-7, with D unclear. This CDR3 has 16 amino acids. V was trimmed by 5 bases and J by 2 bases, leaving 19 bases between them. Germline V gives CDR1 LNHDA, CDR2 SQIVND (reference sequence). The CDR3 DNA follows: TGTGCCAGTAGTTCCCTCTGGTCCGGTGAGCCCTACGAGCAGTACTTC. It is translated as CASSSLWSGEPYEQYF.

The chain uses TRBV3-1 (or the pseudogene TRBV3-2) and TRBJ1-1; D unresolved. Germline-derived CDR1 and CDR2 are LGHDT and YNNKEL (reference sequence). The CDR3 spans 15 residues. Trimming pared 2 bases from V and 1 base from J, leaving 11 bases between. CDR3 DNA: TGTGCCAGCAGCCAAACCCACCCGGAGAACACTGAAGCTTTCTTT. It specifies CASSQTHPENTEAFF.